The 4 T cell receptor beta chains below come from one sample, sequenced in a study of Ad26.COV2.S vaccination and SARS-CoV-2 variants. Assay: immunoSEQ multiplex PCR; the TCRdb copy retains only in-frame clones and omits some. The table has about 320,000 clones, roughly nine tenths seen once; the top ten hold about 5.4%. Treatment defined: around 19 received Ad26.COV2.S at low or high dose, single or two shots; about 5 received placebo; per-sample allocation not given. The samples were gathered on day 63 after the first injection of vaccine or placebo. The material was peripheral blood, obtained in a trial of Ad26.COV2.S vaccine versus placebo. The receptors here all came from a person between 18 and 59 years old who received the Ad26.COV2.S COVID-19 vaccine or a placebo.

This clone was counted only a few times. The V and J genes are TRBV5-4 and TRBJ1-2; 9 nucleotides match TRBD1. Germline assignment: CDR1 SGHNT and CDR2 YYREEE (reference sequence). CDR3 size: 17 residues. V trimming: 0 bases; J trimming: 6 bases; junction bases outside the gene matches: 12. The CDR3 is CASSLDIVGTGKNGYTF. DNA for the CDR3: TGTGCCAGCAGCTTGGACATTGTGGGGACAGGGAAGAATGGCTACACCTTC.

V gene TRBV5-6 combines with J gene TRBJ1-1; weak D call: TRBD1 (6 bases). The germline V gene encodes CDR1 SGHDT and CDR2 YYEEEE. V lost 8 bases and J lost 4, with 18 bases in between. The CDR3 runs to 14 residues. CDR3 in DNA: TGTGCCAGTACCTTCGGACAGCGGGGCACTGAAGCTTTCTTT. Translated: CASTFGQRGTEAFF.

The chain carries TRBV4-3 and TRBJ2-2; 7 bases align to TRBD1. The CDR3 is 15 residues long. V shed 3 bases, J shed 3 bases, and the junction held 4 bases outside the gene matches. Per the germline V gene, CDR1 is LGHNA and CDR2 is YSLEER. CDR3 protein: CASSQTGTDTGELFF. The CDR3 DNA sequence: TGCGCCAGCAGCCAGACAGGGACCGACACCGGGGAGCTGTTTTTT.

The chain has TRBV30 and TRBJ1-3, with TRBD1 as a possible D gene (5 bases). The V gene lost 4 bases and the J gene lost 2 bases, with 9 bases spanning the gap. Germline V CDR1 and CDR2: GTSNPN, SVGIG (reference sequence). This CDR3 region has 13 residues. The CDR3 DNA reads as TGTGCCTGGAAGTGGGGCACTGGAAACACCATATATTTT. This translates into CAWKWGTGNTIYF.